Below, 10 T cell receptor beta chains from the same sample are listed, as sequenced in a study of blood T cell repertoires in COVID-19. TCRdb's table, derived via immunoSEQ multiplex PCR, lists solely in-frame clones and lacks some. The sample lists roughly 200,000 clones, 82% occurring once. Sequencing was carried out using PBMCs or T cells enriched from blood (not recorded which). These receptors came from a man aged 40-50 years who had recovered from COVID-19.

The chain joins TRBV29-1 to TRBJ1-2, with D unresolved. The CDR3 has 11 amino acids. V lost 3 bases and J 4 bases, leaving 6 bases between the germline ends. CDR1 is SQVTM, CDR2 ANQGSEA, per germline. As DNA, the CDR3 is TGCAGCGTTGACAGTCTCTATGGCTACACCTTC. It specifies CSVDSLYGYTF. Full variable domain (outside the CDR3, taken from reference TRBV29-1 and TRBJ1-2): SAVISQKPSRDICQRGTSLTIQCQVDSQVTMMFWYRQQPGQSLTLIATANQGSEATYESGFVIDKFPISRPNLTFSTLTVSNMSPEDSSIYLCSVDSLYGYTFGSGTRLTVV.

The V and J genes are TRBV2 and TRBJ2-5; no clear D gene. This CDR3 has 12 amino acids. The V and J ends lost 8 bases and 3 bases respectively, with 10 bases between them. Germline V gives CDR1 SNHLY, CDR2 FYNNEI. The CDR3 coding sequence is TGTGCCAGCGGCCAGTCCGAAGAGACCCAGTACTTC. It translates to CASGQSEETQYF.

The chain uses TRBV7-9 and TRBJ2-7; a weak D match, TRBD2 (6 bases). Germline V gene data show CDR1 as SEHNR and CDR2 as FQNEAQ (reference sequence). This CDR3 contains 17 residues. V dropped 4 bases and J dropped 4 bases, with 23 bases sitting between them. Written as DNA, the CDR3 is TGTGCCAGCAGCTCCCGTGGGGGGAAAGGGACCTTATACGAGCAGTACTTC. It specifies CASSSRGGKGTLYEQYF.

The gene calls are TRBV6-5 and TRBJ1-2; TRBD1 agrees at 7 bases. J was trimmed by 4 bases and V by 7 bases; bases with no gene match: 6. Germline V CDR1 and CDR2: MNHEY, SVGAGI. The CDR3 runs to 13 residues. CDR3 DNA sequence: TGTGCCAGCATGGGACAGCCTTTCTATGGCTACACCTTC. Amino acids: CASMGQPFYGYTF.

This chain uses TRBV6-1 with TRBJ1-3; 9 nucleotides match TRBD1. Germline assignment: CDR1 MNHNS and CDR2 SASEGT. The CDR3 runs 16 residues. Trimming removed 0 bases from V and 3 bases from J; junction bases left unmatched: 3. The CDR3, as DNA: TGTGCCAGCAGTGAAGCGACAGGGGGTTTTGGAAACACCATATATTTT. Its protein product is CASSEATGGFGNTIYF.

This clone showed up just once. The V gene is TRBV15, the J gene TRBJ2-1; the match to TRBD2 covers 9 bases. Germline values: CDR1 LNHNV, CDR2 YYDKDF (reference sequence). V lost 8 bases, J lost 8 bases, and 7 bases stayed unmatched. This CDR3 has 13 residues. CDR3 in amino acids: CATGTSFRDEQFF. CDR3 in DNA: TGTGCCACCGGGACTAGCTTTCGGGATGAGCAGTTCTTC.

The V call is TRBV28, the J call TRBJ1-6; D is ambiguous. The V end lost 8 bases, the J end lost 3 bases, and 23 bases lay between the germline ends. Germline CDR1 MDHEN, CDR2 SYDVKM. The length of the CDR3 is 18 residues. CDR3 DNA: TGTGCCAGCGGTGCGGGGATAGGGCGGCCTGGCTATAATTCACCCCTCCACTTT. Amino acids: CASGAGIGRPGYNSPLHF.

This clone turned up a few times. The chain uses TRBV5-8 and TRBJ2-7; 7 nucleotides match TRBD1. This CDR3 has 15 residues. V shed 4 bases, J shed 1 base, and the junction held 8 bases outside the gene matches. The germline V gene has CDR1 SGHTS and CDR2 YDEGEE. CDR3 residues: CASSLTGTVSYEQYF. The CDR3 DNA follows: TGTGCCAGCAGCCTAACCGGGACAGTTTCCTACGAGCAGTACTTC.

The rearrangement links TRBV7-2 to TRBJ2-3; TRBD2 aligns across 13 bases. The germline V gene encodes CDR1 SGHTA and CDR2 FQGNSA. This CDR3 region has 16 residues. V dropped 7 bases and J dropped 6; count of bases not matched to a gene: 10. The CDR3 sequence: CASIPLLAGGPDTQYF. The CDR3 DNA is TGTGCCAGCATCCCTTTACTAGCGGGAGGGCCGGATACGCAGTATTTT.

The chain employs TRBV7-9 and TRBJ1-2; TRBD1 agrees at 7 bases. The CDR3 extends over 12 amino acids. Unmatched junction bases numbered 5, after V lost 5 bases and J lost 8 bases. Germline lookup yields CDR1 SEHNR and CDR2 FQNEAQ (reference sequence). DNA of the CDR3: TGTGCCAGCAGCCCACAGGGGAGCGGCTACACCTTC. Translating gives CASSPQGSGYTF.